The 30 T cell receptor beta chains reported below all come from one sample, sequenced in a study of blood T cell repertoires in COVID-19. Here immunoSEQ multiplex PCR was the method, and the copy in TCRdb shows in-frame clones only, minus some. The sample lists 150,000 to 200,000 clones, around 81% seen once, with about 2.6% in the top ten. Sequencing was carried out using peripheral blood. These receptors were taken from a human donor with acute or convalescent COVID-19. The donor label of this sample is uncertain.

V gene TRBV11-3 combines with J gene TRBJ2-1; the match to TRBD2 covers 11 bases. Germline V lookup: CDR1 SGHNT, CDR2 YENEEA. The V segment lost 5 bases and the J segment 9 bases; nucleotides outside the gene matches: 6. The CDR3 runs 14 residues. The CDR3 bases are TGTGCCAGCAGCCAAGGACTAGCGGGCACTGAGCAGTTCTTC. Translating gives CASSQGLAGTEQFF.

The chain employs TRBV30 and TRBJ2-5; D not resolved. Germline V lookup: CDR1 GTSNPN, CDR2 SVGIG (reference sequence). V lost 0 bases, J lost 0 bases, and 8 bases lay in between. The CDR3 consists of 14 residues. CDR3 loop: CAWSVGGDQETQYF. The CDR3 DNA is TGTGCCTGGAGTGTAGGTGGAGACCAAGAGACCCAGTACTTC.

V gene TRBV28 combines with J gene TRBJ1-1, with TRBD1 matching over 7 bases. The CDR3 is 13 residues long. From germline, CDR1 is MDHEN and CDR2 SYDVKM. Unmatched junction bases numbered 2, after V lost 7 bases and J lost 0 bases. The CDR3 region has the DNA TGTGCCAGCAAGGACAGGCTGAACACTGAAGCTTTCTTT. It specifies CASKDRLNTEAFF.

This rearrangement joins TRBV30 to TRBJ1-4, with 8 nucleotides matching TRBD1. Trimming cost V 0 bases and J 7 bases; bases outside gene matches: 4. Germline-derived CDR1 and CDR2 are GTSNPN and SVGIG (reference sequence). This CDR3 is built from 14 residues. CDR3 residues: CAWSVGQGGEKLFF. The CDR3, as DNA: TGTGCCTGGAGTGTAGGACAGGGCGGTGAAAAACTGTTTTTT.

The chain links TRBV6-2 or TRBV6-3 to TRBJ2-7, with a weak D call TRBD2 (5 bases). This CDR3 is built from 14 residues. Germline CDR1 and CDR2: MNHEY and SVGEGT. V lost 5 bases and J 3 bases, leaving 14 bases between the germline ends. CDR3 sequence: CASSRRAEDYEQYF. In DNA form, the CDR3 reads TGTGCCAGCAGTCGGCGAGCGGAGGACTACGAGCAGTACTTC.

This CDR3 is CASSLSGGTDTQYF. The CDR3 nucleotides are TGTGCCAGCAGCTTGTCAGGGGGGACAGATACGCAGTATTTT. The rearrangement joins TRBV5-6 to TRBJ2-3; D is possibly TRBD1 (7 bases). The CDR3 loop spans 14 amino acids. Germline V gene sequence: CDR1 SGHDT, CDR2 YYEEEE. Trimming pared 1 base from V and 3 bases from J, leaving 9 bases between.

This clone showed up just once. The chain carries TRBV2 and TRBJ2-2; no firm D call. The CDR3 length is 14 residues. Looked up from germline, CDR1 is SNHLY and CDR2 is FYNNEI. V shed 8 bases and J shed 1 base, with 11 bases lying between them. DNA of the CDR3: TGTGCCAGCCAGATTAGCCTGAACACCGGGGAGCTGTTTTTT. Translating gives CASQISLNTGELFF.

This chain uses TRBV6-1 with TRBJ1-2; possibly TRBD1 for D (5 bases). CDR1 is MNHNS, CDR2 SASEGT, per germline. Deletions cut 2 bases from V and 0 bases from J, with 16 bases between. The CDR3 totals 17 residues. CDR3 DNA: TGTGCCAGCAGTGAATCTCTGCTGACAGAAGCTAACTATGGCTACACCTTC. Protein: CASSESLLTEANYGYTF.

The chain carries TRBV6-1 and TRBJ1-6; D is unresolved. The ends were cut back, 3 bases at V and 2 bases at J, with 8 bases in the middle. Looked up from germline, CDR1 is MNHNS and CDR2 is SASEGT. This CDR3 has 15 residues. This CDR3 reads CASSDGEAYNSPLHF. The CDR3 DNA is TGTGCCAGCAGTGACGGAGAAGCCTATAATTCACCCCTCCACTTT.

The rearrangement links TRBV5-1 to TRBJ2-3; D call uncertain. The germline V gene encodes CDR1 SGHRS and CDR2 YFSETQ. This CDR3 spans 14 amino acids. Trimming stripped 2 bases from V and 2 bases from J, with 9 bases between. The CDR3 bases are TGCGCCAGCAGCTTTGGTGCGGTCACAGATACGCAGTATTTT. This codes for CASSFGAVTDTQYF.

The chain couples TRBV6-5 to TRBJ2-7; 11 bases are a match to TRBD2. The CDR3 runs to 15 residues. Germline trimming cut 2 bases from V and 3 bases from J; bases unmatched to any gene: 3. Germline V lookup: CDR1 MNHEY, CDR2 SVGAGI. The CDR3 nucleotides read TGTGCCAGCAGTTACCCGGGACTAGCGGTCTACGAGCAGTACTTC. Protein: CASSYPGLAVYEQYF.

The CDR3 loop reads CASSPPSTAVPDTQYF. The CDR3 DNA follows: TGCGCCAGCAGCCCCCCCAGCACAGCAGTTCCAGATACGCAGTATTTT. The chain links TRBV5-1 to TRBJ2-3; unclear D gene. Germline values: CDR1 SGHRS, CDR2 YFSETQ. This CDR3 spans 16 amino acids. Trimming pared 4 bases from V and 4 bases from J, leaving 19 bases between. The full variable domain, rest sourced from reference TRBV5-1 and TRBJ2-3, is KAGVTQTPRYLIKTRGQQVTLSCSPISGHRSVSWYQQTPGQGLQFLFEYFSETQRNKGNFPGRFSGRQFSNSRSEMNVSTLELGDSALYLCASSPPSTAVPDTQYFGPGTRLTVL.

The V call is TRBV5-4, the J call TRBJ2-5; TRBD1 agrees at 7 bases. Germline CDR1 SGHNT, CDR2 YYREEE (reference sequence). V was pared by 4 bases and J by 5 bases, with 14 bases of the junction left unmatched. This CDR3 comprises 16 residues. The CDR3, as DNA: TGTGCCAGCAGCCCTTTGGGGGCAGGGGGTAGGGAGACCCAGTACTTC. This translates into CASSPLGAGGRETQYF.

V is TRBV19 and J is TRBJ1-1, with 7 bases matching TRBD1. The V gene's germline CDR1 is LNHDA and CDR2 SQIVND (reference sequence). The length of the CDR3 is 13 residues. With 10 bases clipped from V and 4 bases from J, the junction kept 9 bases outside the gene matches. The CDR3 DNA sequence: TGTGCCACTCGAAGACAGGGTGGCACTGAAGCTTTCTTT. This encodes CATRRQGGTEAFF. The complete variable domain, with remaining parts taken from reference TRBV19 and TRBJ1-1, reads DGGITQSPKYLFRKEGQNVTLSCEQNLNHDAMYWYRQDPGQGLRLIYYSQIVNDFQKGDIAEGYSVSREKKESFPLTVTSAQKNPTAFYLCATRRQGGTEAFFGQGTRLTVV.

The rearrangement uses TRBV15 and TRBJ1-5; TRBD1 matches at 7 bases. Trimming cost V 0 bases and J 9 bases; bases outside gene matches: 11. The CDR3 is 16 amino acids. Germline CDR1 and CDR2: LNHNV and YYDKDF (reference sequence). CDR3 sequence: CATSRETGKHIRPQHF. DNA for the CDR3: TGTGCCACCAGCAGAGAGACAGGGAAGCATATTAGGCCCCAGCATTTT.

The rearrangement joins TRBV28 to TRBJ2-7, with D possibly TRBD2 on 6 matching bases. The CDR3 length is 14 residues. The V end lost 3 bases, the J end lost 2 bases, and 11 bases lay between the germline ends. Germline assignment: CDR1 MDHEN and CDR2 SYDVKM. The CDR3: CASSLGTHTYEQYF. DNA of the CDR3: TGTGCCAGCAGTTTGGGGACTCATACCTACGAGCAGTACTTC.

The chain carries TRBV29-1 and TRBJ2-5, with a weak D call TRBD2 (7 bases). The CDR3 is 14 amino acids. The V and J ends lost 4 bases and 0 bases respectively, with 12 bases between them. The germline gives CDR1 SQVTM, CDR2 ANQGSEA. CDR3 loop: CSVARGGDQETQYF. The CDR3 coding sequence is TGCAGCGTTGCTCGAGGGGGGGACCAAGAGACCCAGTACTTC.

V usage is TRBV19 and J usage is TRBJ2-7; the D is unclear. V gave up 5 bases and J gave up 2 bases, with 16 bases separating them. CDR3 length: 15 residues. Germline CDR1 is LNHDA and CDR2 is SQIVND (reference sequence). The CDR3 sequence: CASSYDQTLAYEQYF. CDR3 in DNA: TGTGCCAGTAGTTACGATCAGACACTGGCCTACGAGCAGTACTTC.

About this clone itself: Other nucleotide sequences in the sample specify the same CDR3. The chain has TRBV6-5 and TRBJ2-3; no clear D gene. The V and J ends lost 6 bases and 3 bases respectively, with 10 bases between them. The CDR3 is 13 amino acids. Germline V CDR1 and CDR2: MNHEY, SVGAGI. In DNA, the CDR3 is TGTGCCAGCAGCCCCTCCCGGACAGATACGCAGTATTTT. This translates into CASSPSRTDTQYF.

J is TRBJ2-2 and V is TRBV19, with 7 nucleotides matching TRBD2. The CDR3 is 15 residues long. J gave up 5 bases and V 6 bases, and 9 bases lay outside the gene matches. Germline V lookup: CDR1 LNHDA, CDR2 SQIVND (reference sequence). The CDR3 DNA is TGTGCCAGTAGCCTTACTGCGGGGGTTACCGGGGAGCTGTTTTTT. Its translation is CASSLTAGVTGELFF.

Turning to this clone: At one of its ends the junction is not consistent with the germline gene, which may arise from a read error. This chain uses TRBV11-3 with TRBJ2-3; tentatively, D is TRBD2 (5 bases). Germline V gene data show CDR1 as SGHNT and CDR2 as YENEEA. This CDR3 contains 12 residues. CDR3 sequence: CTSSSGLDLQYF. The CDR3 coding sequence is TGTACCAGCAGTAGTGGACTCGACCTGCAGTATTTT.

The V gene is TRBV9, the J gene TRBJ2-1; D call uncertain. The CDR3 length is 15 residues. The V gene lost 6 bases and the J gene lost 0 bases, with 13 bases spanning the gap. The germline gives CDR1 SGDLS, CDR2 YYNGEE. CDR3 amino acids: CASTETPSSYNEQFF. In nucleotides, the CDR3 is TGTGCCAGCACCGAAACTCCGAGCTCCTACAATGAGCAGTTCTTC.

The CDR3: CASVRRWQPQHF. CDR3 in DNA: TGCGCCAGCGTTAGGCGGTGGCAGCCCCAGCATTTT. This rearrangement joins TRBV23-1 to TRBJ1-5; D not certain. TRBV23-1 is sorted into the ORF group, with uncertain function. The CDR3 has 12 amino acids. The V end lost 8 bases, the J end lost 7 bases, and 12 bases lay between the germline ends.

The rearrangement uses TRBV5-1 and TRBJ1-4, with D possibly matching TRBD1 (5 bases). CDR1 is SGHRS, CDR2 YFSETQ, per germline. The CDR3 has 14 amino acids. Trimming removed 0 bases at V and 7 bases at J, with 10 bases between. The CDR3 spells CASSLEGSREKLFF. The CDR3 coding sequence is TGCGCCAGCAGCTTGGAGGGGTCGCGTGAAAAACTGTTTTTT.

The V and J genes are TRBV19 and TRBJ1-1; possible D gene TRBD1, 5 bases. The CDR3 runs to 13 residues. V was clipped by 3 bases and J by 3 bases, with 8 bases between them. Germline values: CDR1 LNHDA, CDR2 SQIVND (reference sequence). The CDR3 reads CASSMQGHTEAFF. In DNA, the CDR3 is TGTGCCAGTAGTATGCAGGGTCACACTGAAGCTTTCTTT.

The chain uses TRBV30 and TRBJ2-6; D gene uncertain. The germline V gene encodes CDR1 GTSNPN and CDR2 SVGIG (reference sequence). CDR3 length: 15 amino acids. Trimming removed 3 bases from V and 0 bases from J, with 9 bases in between. This CDR3 is CAWRPFGSGANVLTF. CDR3 in DNA: TGTGCCTGGAGACCCTTCGGCTCTGGGGCCAACGTCCTGACTTTC.

The rearrangement joins TRBV9 to TRBJ2-1; 11 bases are a match to TRBD1. The germline V gene encodes CDR1 SGDLS and CDR2 YYNGEE. J was trimmed by 7 bases and V by 2 bases; bases with no gene match: 5. The CDR3 length is 15 residues. The CDR3 DNA reads TGTGCCAGCAGCGTCACCGGGACAGGGGGTAATGAGCAGTTCTTC. It translates to CASSVTGTGGNEQFF.

This clone was seen a handful of times. The V gene is TRBV19, the J gene TRBJ1-3; no clear D gene. Germline V lookup: CDR1 LNHDA, CDR2 SQIVND (reference sequence). This CDR3 contains 15 residues. V lost 5 bases and J lost 4, with 15 bases in between. CDR3 nucleotide sequence: TGTGCCAGTAGTCCCCAATCGGGAAGAGGAAACACCATATATTTT. This sequence encodes CASSPQSGRGNTIYF.

This rearrangement joins TRBV7-2 to TRBJ1-1; 8 bases agree with TRBD1. The CDR3 loop spans 14 amino acids. V dropped 5 bases and J dropped 1; count of bases not matched to a gene: 3. The germline V gene has CDR1 SGHTA and CDR2 FQGNSA. The DNA of the CDR3 is TGTGCCAGCAGCGGCGGGACAGGGAACACTGAAGCTTTCTTT. Its translation is CASSGGTGNTEAFF.

J is TRBJ2-1 and V is TRBV30; D is undetermined. Between the trimmed V and J ends, which lost 1 base and 2 bases, there was a span of 6 bases. Germline loops: CDR1 GTSNPN, CDR2 SVGIG (reference sequence). CDR3 length: 13 residues. In nucleotides, the CDR3 is TGTGCCTGGAGTGGGAGAACCTACAATGAGCAGTTCTTC. Amino acid sequence: CAWSGRTYNEQFF. Based on the CDR3 plus reference TRBV30 and TRBJ2-1, the full variable domain is SQTIHQWPATLVQPVGSPLSLECTVEGTSNPNLYWYRQAAGRGLQLLFYSVGIGQISSEVPQNLSASRPQDRQFILSSKKLLLSDSGFYLCAWSGRTYNEQFFGPGTRLTVL.